Below are 23 T cell receptor beta chains sequenced from a single sample in a study of radiation and T cells in renal cell carcinoma (dated by TCRdb to the early 2020s). The time point label for this specimen denotes: tumor resected at nephrectomy. The sample's treatment or condition label, decoded: 15 Gy SBRT to primary tumor, nephrectomy 4 weeks later. The library came from the immunoSEQ multiplex PCR assay. TCRdb re-hosts the immuneACCESS table, in-frame sequences only. Its copies lack some clones; in the studies checked, an unresolved V gene accounts for under half of them, and the cause for the rest is not known. The sample includes 15,000 to 20,000 clones, with around 55% observed a single time. Approximately 12% of the sample comes from the top ten. Sequenced material: tumor tissue, taken from a patient whose treatment included radiotherapy and nephrectomy. All receptors come from a man between 50 and 59 years old with renal cell carcinoma.

This rearrangement joins TRBV4-1 to TRBJ2-6; D not resolved. The CDR3 loop spans 17 amino acids. V lost 0 bases and J 0 bases, leaving 9 bases between the germline ends. Germline V gene data show CDR1 as MGHRA and CDR2 as YSYEKL. The CDR3: CASSQDQSFSGANVLTF. DNA of the CDR3: TGCGCCAGCAGCCAAGATCAGTCCTTCTCTGGGGCCAACGTCCTGACTTTC.

This chain uses TRBV5-5 with TRBJ1-2, with unresolved D. The V end lost 4 bases, the J end lost 2 bases, and 12 bases lay between the germline ends. In germline, CDR1 is SGHKS, CDR2 YYEKEE (reference sequence). CDR3 size: 14 residues. CDR3 DNA: TGTGCCAGCAGCCGCTCCGACCCAAACTATGGCTACACCTTC. This encodes CASSRSDPNYGYTF.

The chain recombines TRBV7-9 with TRBJ2-1; D not resolved. In germline, CDR1 is SEHNR, CDR2 FQNEAQ (reference sequence). V gave up 7 bases and J gave up 4 bases, with 5 bases separating them. The CDR3 consists of 11 residues. The CDR3 is CASNNYNEQFF. CDR3 nucleotide sequence: TGTGCCAGCAATAATTACAATGAGCAGTTCTTC. Complete variable domain (other parts from reference TRBV7-9 and TRBJ2-1): DTGVSQNPRHKITKRGQNVTFRCDPISEHNRLYWYRQTLGQGPEFLTYFQNEAQLEKSRLLSDRFSAERPKGSFSTLEIQRTEQGDSAMYLCASNNYNEQFFGPGTRLTVL.

The chain employs TRBV16 and TRBJ2-3, with D possibly matching TRBD1 (6 bases). This CDR3 is built from 16 residues. From germline, CDR1 is KGHSY and CDR2 FQNENV. Trimming took off 2 bases at V and 3 bases at J, with 15 bases between the two ends. The CDR3, as DNA: TGTGCCAGCAGCCAAGCCCCGGGACAACTTACAGATACGCAGTATTTT. Its translation: CASSQAPGQLTDTQYF.

This clone was counted only a few times. The chain recombines TRBV10-3 with TRBJ2-5, with 9 bases that match TRBD1. V shed 10 bases, J shed 2 bases, and the junction held 8 bases outside the gene matches. This CDR3 is 14 amino acids long. Per the germline V gene, CDR1 is ENHRY and CDR2 is SYGVKD. Here the CDR3 reads CATWAGQGQETQYF. The CDR3 DNA is TGTGCCACTTGGGCGGGACAGGGTCAAGAGACCCAGTACTTC.

This chain links TRBV27 with TRBJ1-1, with no clear D. This CDR3 has 11 amino acids. Trimming cost V 7 bases and J 4 bases, with 7 bases left between them. Germline V gives CDR1 MNHEY, CDR2 SMNVEV (reference sequence). The CDR3 DNA follows: TGTGCCAGCATTCAGTTCACTGAAGCTTTCTTT. Amino acids: CASIQFTEAFF.

In this sample, this clone turned up a few times. This chain's CDR3 is CASSGTGEAQPQHF. The CDR3 bases are TGTGCCAGTAGCGGTACAGGGGAGGCTCAGCCCCAGCATTTT. The genes are TRBV19 and TRBJ1-5, with TRBD1 matching over 7 bases. The CDR3 extends over 14 amino acids. The V and J ends lost 6 bases and 6 bases, in that order; junction bases with no gene match: 8. CDR1 is LNHDA and CDR2 is SQIVND in the germline V gene (reference sequence).

J is TRBJ2-1 and V is TRBV7-2; TRBD1 agrees at 7 bases. V was pared by 4 bases and J by 9 bases, with 6 bases of the junction left unmatched. From germline, CDR1 is SGHTA and CDR2 FQGNSA. This CDR3 comprises 13 residues. This CDR3 is CASSSGQTGEQFF. CDR3 DNA sequence: TGTGCCAGCAGCTCGGGACAGACAGGTGAGCAGTTCTTC.

The chain uses TRBV20-1 and TRBJ1-1; no firm D call. Trimming stripped 6 bases from V and 4 bases from J, with 9 bases between. Looked up from germline, CDR1 is DFQATT and CDR2 is SNEGSKA (reference sequence). The CDR3 is 11 residues long. This CDR3 is CSATEVTEAFF. CDR3 in DNA: TGCAGTGCGACCGAGGTCACTGAAGCTTTCTTT.

The chain is built from TRBV5-4 and TRBJ1-4; the D gene is possibly TRBD1 (5 bases). Germline values: CDR1 SGHNT, CDR2 YYREEE (reference sequence). This CDR3 comprises 13 residues. V gave up 3 bases and J gave up 8 bases, with 11 bases separating them. This chain's CDR3 is CASSWGGEEKLFF. The CDR3 DNA is TGTGCCAGCAGCTGGGGGGGTGAGGAAAAACTGTTTTTT.

The chain has TRBV11-3 and TRBJ1-1; no reliable D call. V gave up 0 bases and J gave up 4 bases, with 9 bases separating them. This CDR3 contains 14 residues. Germline CDR1 SGHNT, CDR2 YENEEA. CDR3 sequence (DNA): TGTGCCAGCAGCTTAGATCCGGCATCCACTGAAGCTTTCTTT. Translated, it gives CASSLDPASTEAFF.

In this sample, this clone turned up many times. J is TRBJ1-2 and V is TRBV11-2, with 7 nucleotides matching TRBD1. CDR3 length equals 13 residues. Germline-derived CDR1 and CDR2 are SGHAT and FQNNGV. J was trimmed by 9 bases and V by 4 bases; bases with no gene match: 8. The CDR3 DNA is TGTGCCAGCAGCTACTCGACAGGGAAGAGCTACACCTTC. It translates to CASSYSTGKSYTF.

V usage is TRBV4-3 and J usage is TRBJ2-5; TRBD2 is a possible D gene (6 bases). V shed 1 base and J shed 0 bases, with 9 bases lying between them. The germline CDR1 and CDR2 sequences are LGHNA and YSLEER. The CDR3 runs 15 residues. The CDR3 region is CASSQGLGYQETQYF. The CDR3 nucleotides are TGCGCCAGCAGCCAAGGACTAGGGTACCAAGAGACCCAGTACTTC.

This chain uses TRBV5-4 with TRBJ1-3; possible D gene TRBD1, 5 bases. The CDR3 spans 13 residues. The germline gives CDR1 SGHNT, CDR2 YYREEE (reference sequence). V was pared by 9 bases and J by 2 bases, with 12 bases between. CDR3 region: CATSGGAGNTIYF. DNA of the CDR3: TGTGCCACTTCGGGAGGGGCTGGAAACACCATATATTTT.

The chain employs TRBV30 and TRBJ1-2, with 12 bases that match TRBD1. The CDR3 is 15 amino acids. CDR1 and CDR2 from the germline V gene are GTSNPN and SVGIG (reference sequence). The trim removed 3 bases at V and 5 bases at J, leaving 7 bases unmatched. The CDR3, as DNA: TGTGCCTGGAGGGGACAGGGGGCGCTTGGGTATGGCTACACCTTC. Protein: CAWRGQGALGYGYTF.

The CDR3 coding sequence is TGTGCCAGCAGTTACTGGAAGGACAGCCGCAAATCACCCCTCCACTTT. Translated, it gives CASSYWKDSRKSPLHF. This chain joins TRBV6-6 and TRBJ1-6; tentatively, D is TRBD1 (6 bases). The V end was cut by 1 base, the J end by 10 bases, with 17 bases between. Germline V gene data show CDR1 as MNHNY and CDR2 as SVGAGI (reference sequence). The CDR3 is made up of 16 amino acids.

The rearrangement uses TRBV7-9 and TRBJ1-3, with unresolved D. Trimming took 2 bases from V and 6 from J, leaving 8 bases between them. CDR3 length: 13 amino acids. Germline CDR1 reads SEHNR; CDR2 reads FQNEAQ (reference sequence). CDR3 residues: CASSLRRQNTIYF. The CDR3 DNA sequence: TGTGCCAGCAGCTTAAGGCGGCAAAACACCATATATTTT.

The rearrangement links TRBV9 to TRBJ2-2; D is unclear. Germline CDR1 is SGDLS and CDR2 is YYNGEE. This CDR3 has 14 amino acids. V was shortened by 0 bases and J by 2 bases, with 5 bases between the two germline ends. The CDR3 region is CASSVVSNTGELFF. In nucleotides, the CDR3 is TGTGCCAGCAGCGTAGTGTCAAACACCGGGGAGCTGTTTTTT.

The chain has TRBV6-5 and TRBJ1-2, with unresolved D. The length of the CDR3 is 14 residues. Germline V gives CDR1 MNHEY, CDR2 SVGAGI. V lost 6 bases to trimming and J lost 5 bases, with 16 bases between them. DNA of the CDR3: TGTGCCAGCAGCCTCGGTGGGCTCCCTTATGGCTACACCTTC. Amino acids: CASSLGGLPYGYTF.

The chain is built from TRBV6-6 and TRBJ2-7, with 11 bases aligning to TRBD1. CDR1 and CDR2 from the germline V gene are MNHNY and SVGAGI (reference sequence). This CDR3 spans 14 amino acids. Trimming cost V 6 bases and J 2 bases; bases outside gene matches: 3. The CDR3 region has the DNA TGTGCCAGCAGGTGGGACAGGGGGACCTACGAGCAGTACTTC. Amino acid sequence: CASRWDRGTYEQYF.

This rearrangement joins TRBV4-1 to TRBJ1-3; D remains ambiguous. Looked up from germline, CDR1 is MGHRA and CDR2 is YSYEKL. The V end lost 2 bases, the J end lost 7 bases, and 9 bases lay between the germline ends. This CDR3 has 13 residues. The CDR3 DNA follows: TGCGCCAGCAGCCAATATTATGGTAACACCATATATTTT. Translation gives CASSQYYGNTIYF.

J is TRBJ1-5 and V is TRBV6-1, with D possibly TRBD1 on 6 matching bases. CDR3 size: 14 residues. Germline CDR1 reads MNHNS; CDR2 reads SASEGT. V gave up 5 bases and J gave up 11 bases, with 19 bases separating them. This CDR3 is CASSLDSRVMAQHF. The CDR3 region has the DNA TGTGCCAGCAGTTTGGACAGCCGCGTTATGGCCCAGCATTTT.

The chain carries TRBV13 and TRBJ2-6; D uncertain. The CDR3 consists of 16 residues. Germline values: CDR1 PRHDT, CDR2 FYEKMQ (reference sequence). Trimming took off 2 bases at V and 0 bases at J, with 8 bases between the two ends. The CDR3 bases are TGTGCCAGCAGCTTACCCCTCGTCTCTGGGGCCAACGTCCTGACTTTC. Its protein is CASSLPLVSGANVLTF.